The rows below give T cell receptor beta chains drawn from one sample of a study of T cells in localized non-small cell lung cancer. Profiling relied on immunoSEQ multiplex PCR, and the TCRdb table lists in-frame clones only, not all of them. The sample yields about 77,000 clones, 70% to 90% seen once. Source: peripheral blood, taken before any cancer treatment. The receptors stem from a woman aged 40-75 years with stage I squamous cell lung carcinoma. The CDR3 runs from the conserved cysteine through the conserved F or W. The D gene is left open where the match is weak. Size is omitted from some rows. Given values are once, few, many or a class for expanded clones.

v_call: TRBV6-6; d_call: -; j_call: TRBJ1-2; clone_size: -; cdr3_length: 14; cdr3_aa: CASNDGAANYGYTF; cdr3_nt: TGTGCCAGCAACGACGGGGCAGCTAACTATGGCTACACCTTC
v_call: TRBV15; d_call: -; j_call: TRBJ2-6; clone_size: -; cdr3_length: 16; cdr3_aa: CATSTGWGSGANVLTF; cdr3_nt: TGTGCCACCAGCACGGGCTGGGGCTCTGGGGCCAACGTCCTGACTTTC
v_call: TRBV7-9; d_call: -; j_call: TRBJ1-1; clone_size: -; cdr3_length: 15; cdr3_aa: CASSLDLGTNNEAFF; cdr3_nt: TGTGCCAGCAGCTTAGACTTAGGGACGAATAATGAAGCTTTCTTT
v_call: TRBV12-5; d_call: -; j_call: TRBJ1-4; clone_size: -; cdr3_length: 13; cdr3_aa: CASGLSLDEKLFF; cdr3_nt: TGTGCTAGTGGTTTGTCACTAGACGAAAAACTGTTTTTT
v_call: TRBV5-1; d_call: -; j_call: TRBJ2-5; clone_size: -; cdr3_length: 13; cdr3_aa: CASSLSIRETQYF; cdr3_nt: TGCGCCAGCAGCTTGAGCATCCGGGAGACCCAGTACTTC
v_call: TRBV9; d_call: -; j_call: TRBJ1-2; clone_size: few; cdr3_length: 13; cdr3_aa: CASSRDLNYGYTF; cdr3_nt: TGTGCCAGCAGCAGGGACCTCAACTATGGCTACACCTTC
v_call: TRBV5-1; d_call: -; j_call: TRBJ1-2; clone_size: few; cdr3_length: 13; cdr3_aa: CASNSGTNYGYTF; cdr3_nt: TGCGCCAGCAACTCAGGAACTAACTATGGCTACACCTTC
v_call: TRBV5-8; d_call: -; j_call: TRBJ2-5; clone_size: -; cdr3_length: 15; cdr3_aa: CASSPGQLAQETQYF; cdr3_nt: TGTGCCAGCAGCCCCGGGCAGCTGGCCCAAGAGACCCAGTACTTC
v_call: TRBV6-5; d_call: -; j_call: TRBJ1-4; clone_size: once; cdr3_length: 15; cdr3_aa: CASRKQRGIDEKLFF; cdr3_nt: TGTGCCAGCAGAAAGCAAAGGGGGATAGACGAAAAACTGTTTTTT
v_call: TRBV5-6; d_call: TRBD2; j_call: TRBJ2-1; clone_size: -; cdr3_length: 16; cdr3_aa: CASSARGVASYNEQFF; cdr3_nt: TGTGCCAGCAGCGCCCGGGGGGTAGCATCCTACAATGAGCAGTTCTTC
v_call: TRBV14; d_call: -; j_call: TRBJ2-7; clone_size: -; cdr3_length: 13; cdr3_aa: CASSPTRVGLEYF; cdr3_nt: TGTGCCAGCAGCCCCACGAGGGTTGGGTTGGAGTACTTC
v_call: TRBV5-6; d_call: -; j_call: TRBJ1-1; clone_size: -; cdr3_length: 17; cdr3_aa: CASSLKEGIRKSTEAFF; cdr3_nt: TGTGCCAGCAGCTTGAAAGAGGGCATCAGGAAGAGCACTGAAGCTTTCTTT
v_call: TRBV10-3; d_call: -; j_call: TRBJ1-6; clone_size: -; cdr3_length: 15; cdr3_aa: CAIRQVDSANSPLHF; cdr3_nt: TGTGCCATCAGGCAGGTGGATTCGGCTAATTCACCCCTCCACTTT
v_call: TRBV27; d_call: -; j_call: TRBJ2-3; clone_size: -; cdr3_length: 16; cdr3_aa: CASSLMAASFTDTQYF; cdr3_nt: TGTGCCAGCAGTCTTATGGCGGCTAGCTTCACAGATACGCAGTATTTT
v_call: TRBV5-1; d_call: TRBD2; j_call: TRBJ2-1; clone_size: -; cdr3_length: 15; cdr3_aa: CASSPRLAGTNEQFF; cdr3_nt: TGCGCCAGCAGCCCTAGACTAGCGGGGACCAATGAGCAGTTCTTC
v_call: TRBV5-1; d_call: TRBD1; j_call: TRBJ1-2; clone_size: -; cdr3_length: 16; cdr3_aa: CASSAPDRGYNYGYTF; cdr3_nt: TGCGCCAGCAGCGCCCCAGACAGGGGCTACAACTATGGCTACACCTTC
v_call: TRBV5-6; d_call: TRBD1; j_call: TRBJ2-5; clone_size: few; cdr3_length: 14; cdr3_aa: CASSTQGQGWTQYF; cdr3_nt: TGTGCCAGCAGCACCCAAGGACAGGGGTGGACCCAGTACTTC
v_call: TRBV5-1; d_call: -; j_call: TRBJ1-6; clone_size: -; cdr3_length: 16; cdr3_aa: CASSLDGPGRNSPLHF; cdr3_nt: TGCGCCAGCAGCTTGGATGGCCCGGGTAGAAATTCACCCCTCCACTTT
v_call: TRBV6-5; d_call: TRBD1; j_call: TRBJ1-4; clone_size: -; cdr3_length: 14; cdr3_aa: CASRVTGEGEKLFF; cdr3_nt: TGTGCCAGCAGAGTGACAGGGGAGGGTGAAAAACTGTTTTTT
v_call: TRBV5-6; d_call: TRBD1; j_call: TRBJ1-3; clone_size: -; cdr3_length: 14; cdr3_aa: CASTAPGQGNTIYF; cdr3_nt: TGTGCCAGCACTGCCCCGGGACAGGGAAACACCATATATTTT
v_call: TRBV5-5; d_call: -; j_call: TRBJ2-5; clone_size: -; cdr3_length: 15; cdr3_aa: CASSLAGRSQETQYF; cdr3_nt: TGTGCCAGCAGCTTGGCGGGACGGTCCCAAGAGACCCAGTACTTC
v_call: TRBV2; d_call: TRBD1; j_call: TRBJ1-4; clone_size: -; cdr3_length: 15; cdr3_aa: CASSSETGFREKLFF; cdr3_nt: TGTGCCAGCAGTTCCGAGACAGGGTTTAGAGAAAAACTGTTTTTT
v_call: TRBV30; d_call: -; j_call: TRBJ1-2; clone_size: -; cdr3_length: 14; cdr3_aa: CAWSPSNGGRGYTF; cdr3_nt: TGTGCCTGGAGTCCATCGAACGGGGGCCGTGGCTACACCTTC
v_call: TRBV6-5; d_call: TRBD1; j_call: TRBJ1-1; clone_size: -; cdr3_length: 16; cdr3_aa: CASSSKYRGWSTEAFF; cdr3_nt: TGTGCCAGCAGTTCCAAATACAGGGGGTGGAGCACTGAAGCTTTCTTT
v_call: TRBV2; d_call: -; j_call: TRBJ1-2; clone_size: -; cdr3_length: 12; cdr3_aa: CASSEWLYGYTF; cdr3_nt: TGTGCCAGCAGTGAATGGCTCTATGGCTACACCTTC
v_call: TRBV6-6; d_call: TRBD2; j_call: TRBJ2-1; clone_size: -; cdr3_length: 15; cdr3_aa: CASTREGRALGEQFF; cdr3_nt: TGTGCCAGCACTAGGGAGGGGAGGGCTTTGGGTGAGCAGTTCTTC
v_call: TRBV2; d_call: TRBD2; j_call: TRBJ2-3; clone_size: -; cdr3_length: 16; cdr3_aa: CASSEPSGGGADTQYF; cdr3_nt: TGTGCCAGCAGTGAACCTAGCGGGGGGGGCGCAGATACGCAGTATTTT
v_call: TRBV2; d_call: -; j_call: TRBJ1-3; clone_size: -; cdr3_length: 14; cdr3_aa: CASSVLLTGNTIYF; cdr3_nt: TGTGCCAGCAGTGTCCTACTTACTGGAAACACCATATATTTT
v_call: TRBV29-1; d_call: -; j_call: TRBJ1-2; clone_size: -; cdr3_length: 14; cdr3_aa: CSVDIPTSGGGYTF; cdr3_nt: TGCAGCGTTGATATCCCAACTTCCGGAGGGGGCTACACCTTC
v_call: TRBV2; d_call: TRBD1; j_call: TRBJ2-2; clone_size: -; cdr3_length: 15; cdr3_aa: CASSPRTGEAGELFF; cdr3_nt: TGTGCCAGCAGTCCACGGACAGGGGAAGCCGGGGAGCTGTTTTTT
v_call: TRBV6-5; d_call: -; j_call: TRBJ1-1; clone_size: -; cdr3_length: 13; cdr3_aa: CASSPSGRTEAFF; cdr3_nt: TGTGCCAGCAGCCCCTCCGGCAGGACTGAAGCTTTCTTT
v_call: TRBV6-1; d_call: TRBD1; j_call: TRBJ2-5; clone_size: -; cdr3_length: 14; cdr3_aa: CASSETGGQETQYF; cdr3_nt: TGTGCCAGCAGTGAGACAGGGGGCCAAGAGACCCAGTACTTC
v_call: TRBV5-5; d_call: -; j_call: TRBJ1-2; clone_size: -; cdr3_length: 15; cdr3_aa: CASSFRGVPENGYTF; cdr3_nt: TGTGCCAGCAGCTTCAGGGGAGTCCCTGAGAATGGCTACACCTTC
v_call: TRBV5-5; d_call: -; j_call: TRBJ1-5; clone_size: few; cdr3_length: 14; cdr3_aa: CASSLEAPTPPQHF; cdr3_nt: TGTGCCAGCAGCTTGGAGGCACCGACGCCGCCCCAGCATTTT
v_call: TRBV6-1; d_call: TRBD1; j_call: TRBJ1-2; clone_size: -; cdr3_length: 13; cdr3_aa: CASSPRTGAGYTF; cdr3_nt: TGTGCCAGCAGTCCTCGGACAGGGGCGGGCTACACCTTC
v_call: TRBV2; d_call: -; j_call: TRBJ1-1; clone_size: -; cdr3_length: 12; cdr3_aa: CASSGGGEEAFF; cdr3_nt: TGTGCCAGCAGTGGAGGGGGTGAGGAAGCTTTCTTT
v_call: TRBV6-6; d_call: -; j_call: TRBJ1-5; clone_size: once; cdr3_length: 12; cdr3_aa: CASSSGNQPQHF; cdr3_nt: TGTGCCAGCAGTTCAGGTAATCAGCCTCAGCATTTT
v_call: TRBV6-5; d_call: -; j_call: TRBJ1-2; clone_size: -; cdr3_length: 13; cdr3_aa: CASTPGYYDGYTF; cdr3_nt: TGTGCCAGCACCCCGGGCTACTATGATGGCTACACCTTC
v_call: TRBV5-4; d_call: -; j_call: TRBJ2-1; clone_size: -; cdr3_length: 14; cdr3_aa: CASSSGTQLHEQFF; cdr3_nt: TGTGCCAGCAGTTCCGGGACCCAACTGCACGAGCAGTTCTTC
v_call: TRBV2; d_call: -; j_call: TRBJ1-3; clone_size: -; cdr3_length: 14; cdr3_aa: CASSGPSSGNTIYF; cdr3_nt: TGTGCCAGCAGTGGACCGAGCTCTGGAAACACCATATATTTT
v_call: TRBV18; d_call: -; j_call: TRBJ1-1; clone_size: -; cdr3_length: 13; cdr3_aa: CASQDGRNTEAFF; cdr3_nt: TGTGCCAGCCAAGACGGTCGGAACACTGAAGCTTTCTTT
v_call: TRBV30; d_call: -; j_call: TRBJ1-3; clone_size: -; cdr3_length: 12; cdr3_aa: CARKTYGNTIYF; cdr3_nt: TGTGCCCGTAAGACGTACGGAAACACCATATATTTT
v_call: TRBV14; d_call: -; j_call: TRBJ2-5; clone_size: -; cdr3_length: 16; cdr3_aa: CASSQGGARSGETQYF; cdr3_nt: TGTGCCAGCAGCCAAGGTGGGGCGAGATCGGGGGAGACCCAGTACTTC
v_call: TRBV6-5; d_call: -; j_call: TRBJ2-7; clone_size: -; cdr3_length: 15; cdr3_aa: CASSSPGVPTYEQYF; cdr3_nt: TGTGCCAGCAGTTCCCCGGGGGTCCCAACCTACGAGCAGTACTTC
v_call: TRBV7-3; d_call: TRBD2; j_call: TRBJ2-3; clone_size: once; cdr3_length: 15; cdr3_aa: CASSPGGAFVDTQYF; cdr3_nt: TGTGCCAGCAGCCCCGGGGGGGCCTTTGTAGATACGCAGTATTTT
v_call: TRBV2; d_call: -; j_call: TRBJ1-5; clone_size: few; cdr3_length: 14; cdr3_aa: CASSTDNSNQPQHF; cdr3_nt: TGTGCCAGCAGTACAGATAATAGCAATCAGCCCCAGCATTTT
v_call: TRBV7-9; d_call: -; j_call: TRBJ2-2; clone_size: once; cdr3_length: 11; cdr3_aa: CASSFRGELFF; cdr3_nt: TGTGCCAGCAGCTTCCGGGGGGAGCTGTTTTTT
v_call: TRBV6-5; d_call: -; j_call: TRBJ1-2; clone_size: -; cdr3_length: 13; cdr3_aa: CASSLLSFYGYTF; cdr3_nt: TGTGCCAGCAGTTTACTGAGCTTCTATGGCTACACCTTC
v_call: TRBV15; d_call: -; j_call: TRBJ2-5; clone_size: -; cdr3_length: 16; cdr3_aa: CATSRDRAVTPETQYF; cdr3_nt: TGTGCCACCAGCAGAGATCGGGCGGTAACCCCGGAGACCCAGTACTTC
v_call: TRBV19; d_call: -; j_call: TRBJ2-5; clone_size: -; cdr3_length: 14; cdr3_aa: CASSITRNQETQYF; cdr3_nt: TGTGCCAGTAGTATCACCAGGAACCAAGAGACCCAGTACTTC
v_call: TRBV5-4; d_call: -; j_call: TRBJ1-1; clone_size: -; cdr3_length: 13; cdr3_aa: CASSPDPNTEAFF; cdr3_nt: TGTGCCAGCAGCCCTGACCCGAACACTGAAGCTTTCTTT
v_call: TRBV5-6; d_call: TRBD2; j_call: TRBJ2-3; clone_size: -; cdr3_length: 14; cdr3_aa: CASSLQSGADTQYF; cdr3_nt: TGTGCCAGCAGCTTGCAGAGCGGGGCAGATACGCAGTATTTT
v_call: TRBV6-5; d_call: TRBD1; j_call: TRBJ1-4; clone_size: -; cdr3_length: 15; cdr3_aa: CASSNSGQGREKLFF; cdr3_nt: TGTGCCAGCAGTAACTCGGGACAGGGGCGTGAAAAACTGTTTTTT
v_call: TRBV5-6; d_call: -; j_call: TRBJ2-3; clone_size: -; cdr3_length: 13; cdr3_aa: CASSGARADTQYF; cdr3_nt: TGTGCCAGCTCGGGGGCTAGGGCAGATACGCAGTATTTT